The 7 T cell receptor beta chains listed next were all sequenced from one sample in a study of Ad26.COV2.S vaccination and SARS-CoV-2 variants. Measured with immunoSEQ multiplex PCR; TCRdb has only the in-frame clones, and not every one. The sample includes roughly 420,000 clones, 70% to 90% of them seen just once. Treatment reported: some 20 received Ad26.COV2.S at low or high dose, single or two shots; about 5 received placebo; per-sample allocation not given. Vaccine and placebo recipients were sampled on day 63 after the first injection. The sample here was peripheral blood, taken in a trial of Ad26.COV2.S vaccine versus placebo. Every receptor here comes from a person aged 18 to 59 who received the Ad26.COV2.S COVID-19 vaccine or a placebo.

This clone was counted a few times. CDR3 sequence (DNA): TGCGCCAGCAGACCCCGACAGGGACATAATTCACCCCTCCACTTT. It is translated as CASRPRQGHNSPLHF. The chain has TRBV23-1 and TRBJ1-6, with 7 bases aligning to TRBD1. TRBV23-1 is an ORF, with its function uncertain. This CDR3 comprises 15 residues. With 6 bases clipped from V and 5 bases from J, the junction kept 7 bases outside the gene matches.

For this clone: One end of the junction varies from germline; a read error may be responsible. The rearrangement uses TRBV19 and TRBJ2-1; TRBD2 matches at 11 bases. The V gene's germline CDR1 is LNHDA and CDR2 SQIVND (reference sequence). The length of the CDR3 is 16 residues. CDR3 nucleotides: TGTGCCAGTAGTACCTCTAGCGGGGGGTCCTTCAATGAGCAGTTCTTC. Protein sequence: CASSTSSGGSFNEQFF. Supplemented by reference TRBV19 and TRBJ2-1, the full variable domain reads DGGITQSPKYLFRKEGQNVTLSCEQNLNHDAMYWYRQDPGQGLRLIYYSQIVNDFQKGDIAEGYSVSREKKESFPLTVTSAQKNPTAFYLCASSTSSGGSFNEQFFGPGTRLTVL.

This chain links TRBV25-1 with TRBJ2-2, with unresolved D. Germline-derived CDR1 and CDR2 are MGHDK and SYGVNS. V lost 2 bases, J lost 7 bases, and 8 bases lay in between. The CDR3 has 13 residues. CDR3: CASSESWNGELFF. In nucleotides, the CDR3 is TGTGCCAGCAGTGAAAGTTGGAACGGGGAGCTGTTTTTT. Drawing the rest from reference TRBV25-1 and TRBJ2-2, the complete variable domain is EADIYQTPRYLVIGTGKKITLECSQTMGHDKMYWYQQDPGMELHLIHYSYGVNSTEKGDLSSESTVSRIRTEHFPLTLESARPSHTSQYLCASSESWNGELFFGEGSRLTVL.

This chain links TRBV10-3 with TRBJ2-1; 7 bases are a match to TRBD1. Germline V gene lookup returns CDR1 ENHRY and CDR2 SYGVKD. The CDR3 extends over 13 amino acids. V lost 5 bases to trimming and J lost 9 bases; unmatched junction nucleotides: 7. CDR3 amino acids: CAISTTGQGEQFF. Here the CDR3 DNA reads TGTGCCATCAGTACGACAGGGCAAGGTGAGCAGTTCTTC.

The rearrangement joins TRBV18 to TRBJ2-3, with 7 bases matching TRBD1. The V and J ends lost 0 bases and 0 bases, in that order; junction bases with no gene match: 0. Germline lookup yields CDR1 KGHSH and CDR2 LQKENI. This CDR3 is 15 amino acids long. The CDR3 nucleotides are TGTGCCAGCTCACCACCGGGACAGAGCACAGATACGCAGTATTTT. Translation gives CASSPPGQSTDTQYF.

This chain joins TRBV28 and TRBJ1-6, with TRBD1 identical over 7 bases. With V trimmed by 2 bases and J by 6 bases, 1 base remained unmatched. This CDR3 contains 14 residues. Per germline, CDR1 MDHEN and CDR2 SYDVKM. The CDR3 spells CASSLGQVNSPLHF. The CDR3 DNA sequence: TGTGCCAGCAGTTTAGGACAGGTTAATTCACCCCTCCACTTT.

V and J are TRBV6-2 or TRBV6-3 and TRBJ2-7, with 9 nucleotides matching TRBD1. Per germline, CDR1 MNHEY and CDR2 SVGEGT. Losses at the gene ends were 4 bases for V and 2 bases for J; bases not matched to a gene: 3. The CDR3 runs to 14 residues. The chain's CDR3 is CASSLQGAAYEQYF. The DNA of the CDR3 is TGTGCCAGCAGTTTACAGGGGGCGGCCTACGAGCAGTACTTC.